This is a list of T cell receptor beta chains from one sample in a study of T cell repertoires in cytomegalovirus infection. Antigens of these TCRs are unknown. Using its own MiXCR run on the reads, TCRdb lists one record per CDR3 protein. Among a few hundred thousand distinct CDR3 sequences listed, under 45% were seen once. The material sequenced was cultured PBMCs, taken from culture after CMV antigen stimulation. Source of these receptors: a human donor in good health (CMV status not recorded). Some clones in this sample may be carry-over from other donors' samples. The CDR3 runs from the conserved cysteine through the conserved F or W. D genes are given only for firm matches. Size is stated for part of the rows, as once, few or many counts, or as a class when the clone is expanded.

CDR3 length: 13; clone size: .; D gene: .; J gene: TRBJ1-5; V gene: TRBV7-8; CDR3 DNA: TGTGCCAGCAGCTTAGCCCAGGTCCAGCCCCAGCATTTT; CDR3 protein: CASSLAQVQPQHF
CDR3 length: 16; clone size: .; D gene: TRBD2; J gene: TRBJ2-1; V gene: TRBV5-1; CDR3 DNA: TGCGCCAGCAGCTTGACGCGGGGGAGCTCCTACAATGAGCAGTTCTTC; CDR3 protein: CASSLTRGSSYNEQFF
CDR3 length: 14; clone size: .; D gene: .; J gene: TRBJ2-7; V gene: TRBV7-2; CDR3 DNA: TGTGCCAGCAGCTTAGTGAGGGAACGGAACGAGCAGTACTTC; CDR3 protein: CASSLVRERNEQYF
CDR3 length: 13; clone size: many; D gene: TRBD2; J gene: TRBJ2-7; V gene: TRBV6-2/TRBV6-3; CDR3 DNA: TGTGCCAGCAGAAGGACTAGCGGGAAGGAGCAGTACTTC; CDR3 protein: CASRRTSGKEQYF
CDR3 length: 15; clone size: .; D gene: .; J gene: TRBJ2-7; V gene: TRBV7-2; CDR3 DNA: TGTGCCAGCAGCCGCGACCGGGGCTACTCCTACGAGCAGTACTTC; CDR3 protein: CASSRDRGYSYEQYF
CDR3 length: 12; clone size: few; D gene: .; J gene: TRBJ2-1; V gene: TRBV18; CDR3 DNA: TGTGCCAGCTCACCAGGCCGTGGTGAGCAGTTCTTC; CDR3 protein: CASSPGRGEQFF
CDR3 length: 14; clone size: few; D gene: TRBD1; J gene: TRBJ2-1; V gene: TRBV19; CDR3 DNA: TGTGCCAGTAGCCGGGACAGGGGAGGAAATGAGCAGTTCTTC; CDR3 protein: CASSRDRGGNEQFF
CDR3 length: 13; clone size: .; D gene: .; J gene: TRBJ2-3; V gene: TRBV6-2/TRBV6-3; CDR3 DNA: TGTGCCAGCAGCACAGAGCTAGCAGATACGCAGTATTTT; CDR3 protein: CASSTELADTQYF
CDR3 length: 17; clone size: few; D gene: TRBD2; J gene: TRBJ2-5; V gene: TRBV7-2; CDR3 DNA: TGTGCCAGCAGCTTAGGACTAGCGGGGTCCATTGGGGAGACCCAGTACTTC; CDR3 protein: CASSLGLAGSIGETQYF
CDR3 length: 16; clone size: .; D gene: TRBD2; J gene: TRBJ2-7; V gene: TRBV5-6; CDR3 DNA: TGTGCCAGCAGCTTAGTCCGGGGGGGGAACTACTACGAGCAGTACTTC; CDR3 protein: CASSLVRGGNYYEQYF
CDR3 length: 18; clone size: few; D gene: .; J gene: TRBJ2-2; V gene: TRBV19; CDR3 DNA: TGTGCCAGTAGTGCCCGGGGCGGACGAGTAAGGAACACCGGGGAGCTGTTTTTT; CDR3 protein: CASSARGGRVRNTGELFF
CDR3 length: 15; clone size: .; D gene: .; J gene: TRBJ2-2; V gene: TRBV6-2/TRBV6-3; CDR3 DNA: TGTGCCAGCAGAAATAGCGGAGCGAACACCGGGGAGCTGTTTTTT; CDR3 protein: CASRNSGANTGELFF
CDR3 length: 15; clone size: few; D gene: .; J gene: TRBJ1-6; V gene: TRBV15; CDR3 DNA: TGTGCCACTCACAGCGACGGCCTGCTGGGTTCACCCCTCCACTTT; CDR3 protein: CATHSDGLLGSPLHF
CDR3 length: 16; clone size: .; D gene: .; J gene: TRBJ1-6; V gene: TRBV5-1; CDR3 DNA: TGCGCCAGCAGCTTGGCCCCGCAGGGAAACAATTCACCCCTCCACTTT; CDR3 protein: CASSLAPQGNNSPLHF
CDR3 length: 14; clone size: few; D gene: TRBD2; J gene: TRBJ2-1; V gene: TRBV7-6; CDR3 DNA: TGTGCCAGCACCCCCGGGGGGGATAGGAATGAGCAGTTCTTC; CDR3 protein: CASTPGGDRNEQFF
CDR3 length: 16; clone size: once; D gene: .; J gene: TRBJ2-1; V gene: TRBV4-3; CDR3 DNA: TGCGCCAGCAGCTCGAAATCAAACGGAGGGCCGTATGAGCAGTTCTTC; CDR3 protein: CASSSKSNGGPYEQFF
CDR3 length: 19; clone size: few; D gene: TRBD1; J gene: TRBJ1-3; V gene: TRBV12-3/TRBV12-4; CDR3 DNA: TGTGCCAGCAGTTTAACCGCACCGGGACAGGCTTGGTCTGGAAACACCATATATTTT; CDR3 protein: CASSLTAPGQAWSGNTIYF
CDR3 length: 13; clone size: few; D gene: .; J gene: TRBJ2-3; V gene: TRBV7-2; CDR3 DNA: TGTGCCAGCAGCTTAGCTTTATGGAATACGCAGTATTTT; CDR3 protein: CASSLALWNTQYF
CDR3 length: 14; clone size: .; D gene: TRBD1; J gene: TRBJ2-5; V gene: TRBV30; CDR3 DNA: TGTGCCTGGAGTGGGACAGGCCGAGGGGAGACCCAGTACTTC; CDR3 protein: CAWSGTGRGETQYF
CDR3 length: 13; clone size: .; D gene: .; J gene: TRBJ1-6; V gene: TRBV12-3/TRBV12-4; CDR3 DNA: TGTGCCAGCAGTTTACTGACGGGTTCACCCCTCCACTTT; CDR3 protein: CASSLLTGSPLHF
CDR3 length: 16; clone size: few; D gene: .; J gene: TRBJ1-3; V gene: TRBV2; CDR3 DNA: TGTGCCAGCACCTACATATTCCTGCGCTCTGGAAACACCATATATTTT; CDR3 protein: CASTYIFLRSGNTIYF
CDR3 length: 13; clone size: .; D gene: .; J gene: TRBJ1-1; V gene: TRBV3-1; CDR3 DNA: TGTGCCAGCAGCCAAGGCCCACGCACTGAAGCTTTCTTT; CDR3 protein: CASSQGPRTEAFF
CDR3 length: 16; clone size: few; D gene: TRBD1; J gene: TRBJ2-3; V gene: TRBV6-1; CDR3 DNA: TGTGCCAGCAGTGAGGGGACAGGGGGTAGCACAGATACGCAGTATTTT; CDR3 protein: CASSEGTGGSTDTQYF
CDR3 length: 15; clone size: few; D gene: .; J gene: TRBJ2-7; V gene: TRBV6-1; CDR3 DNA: TGTGCCAGCAGTATCGGAAGGGGTAGCACGTACGAGCAGTACTTC; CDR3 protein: CASSIGRGSTYEQYF
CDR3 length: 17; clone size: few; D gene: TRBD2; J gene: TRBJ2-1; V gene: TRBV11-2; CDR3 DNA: TGTGCCAGCAGCTTAGGGTTAGCGGGAAGCTCCTACAATGAGCAGTTCTTC; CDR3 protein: CASSLGLAGSSYNEQFF
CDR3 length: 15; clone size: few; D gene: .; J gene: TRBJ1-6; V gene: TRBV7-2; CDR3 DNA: TGTGCCAGCAGCCTCTCGGTGCTGAAGGGGTCACCCCTCCACTTT; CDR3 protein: CASSLSVLKGSPLHF
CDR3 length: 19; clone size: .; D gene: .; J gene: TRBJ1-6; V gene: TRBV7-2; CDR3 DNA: TGTGCCAGCAGCTTATTAACACCTCGGCGATCGTCCTATAATTCACCCCTCCACTTT; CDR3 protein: CASSLLTPRRSSYNSPLHF
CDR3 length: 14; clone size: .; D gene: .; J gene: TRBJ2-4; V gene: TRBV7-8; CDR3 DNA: TGTGCCAGCAGCTTAGAGGCTCGGGTTGACATTCAGTACTTC; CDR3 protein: CASSLEARVDIQYF